This is a list of T cell receptor beta chains from one sample in a study of regulatory T cells in long-lasting Graves disease. TCRdb re-called the multiplex PCR reads with MiXCR, one entry per CDR3 protein. The data contain under 500,000 distinct CDR3 sequences, around 21% of them singletons. The source was peripheral blood mononuclear cells (PBMCs), collected when the disease was refractory, from a patient treated with antithyroid drugs. These receptors were taken from a female donor with Graves disease. The CDR3 runs from the conserved cysteine through the conserved F or W. Each record gives: J gene, D gene, V gene, clone size, CDR3 protein, CDR3 DNA. D genes are given only for firm matches. Size is stated for part of the rows, as once, few or many counts, or as a class when the clone is expanded.

TRBJ1-2 - TRBV6-5 many CASSYDSDYGYTF TGTGCCAGCAGCTACGACAGCGACTATGGCTACACCTTC
TRBJ2-5 - TRBV10-2 - CASSGTPRGETQYF TGCGCCAGCAGTGGGACCCCAAGGGGCGAGACCCAGTACTTC
TRBJ2-1 - TRBV2 - CASTPGLNEQFF TGTGCCAGCACCCCGGGACTCAATGAGCAGTTCTTC
TRBJ1-2 - TRBV2 many CASSEGRRNYGYTF TGTGCCAGCAGTGAAGGCAGGAGGAACTATGGCTACACCTTC
TRBJ2-5 - TRBV28 many CASHKPGTQETQYF TGTGCCAGTCACAAACCCGGGACTCAAGAGACCCAGTACTTC
TRBJ2-2 - TRBV9 - CASSVAITANTGELFF TGTGCCAGCAGCGTAGCGATAACGGCGAACACCGGGGAGCTGTTTTTT
TRBJ1-5 - TRBV7-2 - CASSFQGGNAQPQHF TGTGCCAGCAGCTTCCAAGGAGGGAATGCTCAGCCCCAGCATTTT
TRBJ1-1 - TRBV2 many CASRRNVGTEAFF TGTGCCAGCAGAAGAAACGTTGGCACTGAAGCTTTCTTT
TRBJ1-5 - TRBV19 few CASSMSQYSNQPQHF TGTGCCAGTAGTATGAGCCAGTATAGCAATCAGCCCCAGCATTTT
TRBJ2-7 - TRBV19 many CASKSRADYEQYF TGTGCCAGTAAGTCCAGGGCAGACTACGAGCAGTACTTC
TRBJ1-2 - TRBV19 few CASTDRHYGYTF TGTGCCAGTACCGACAGACACTATGGCTACACCTTC
TRBJ1-3 TRBD1 TRBV2 - CASRKDRLLSGNTIYF TGTGCCAGCCGCAAGGACAGGCTACTCTCTGGAAACACCATATATTTT
TRBJ1-1 TRBD1 TRBV12-3/TRBV12-4 few CASSKRQGIEAFF TGTGCCAGCAGTAAAAGACAGGGGATAGAAGCTTTCTTT
TRBJ1-2 TRBD1 TRBV2 many CASSGVWTGVYGYTF TGTGCCAGCAGTGGCGTGTGGACAGGGGTGTATGGCTACACCTTC
TRBJ2-7 TRBD2 TRBV20-1 - CSARPSRTSPDEQYF TGCAGTGCTAGACCATCCCGGACTAGTCCGGACGAGCAGTACTTC
TRBJ1-1 - TRBV2 many CASARGGVNTEAFF TGTGCCAGCGCGCGGGGTGGAGTGAACACTGAAGCTTTCTTT
TRBJ2-7 - TRBV7-2 few CASSPDSLRYEQYF TGTGCCAGCAGCCCGGACTCCTTACGGTACGAGCAGTACTTC
TRBJ1-1 - TRBV19 - CASGHHATEAFF TGTGCCAGTGGGCACCATGCGACTGAAGCTTTCTTT
TRBJ1-1 - TRBV28 many CASSLVTGRTEAFF TGTGCCAGCAGTCTAGTTACAGGGCGGACTGAAGCTTTCTTT
TRBJ1-1 TRBD1 TRBV28 many CASNLASTGHTEAFF TGTGCCAGCAACCTTGCATCGACAGGGCACACTGAAGCTTTCTTT
TRBJ1-1 - TRBV28 many CASSDSLWISNTEAFF TGTGCCAGCAGTGACAGCCTATGGATTTCGAACACTGAAGCTTTCTTT
TRBJ2-5 TRBD2 TRBV9 few CASSVAGIAGGQETQYF TGTGCCAGCAGCGTAGCGGGGATAGCGGGCGGACAAGAGACCCAGTACTTC
TRBJ1-1 TRBD1 TRBV7-3 many CASSRGQGDTEAFF TGTGCCAGCAGCAGAGGACAGGGGGACACTGAAGCTTTCTTT
TRBJ2-1 - TRBV2 few CASSAVSGNEQFF TGTGCCAGCAGTGCGGTAAGCGGGAATGAGCAGTTCTTC
TRBJ2-2 TRBD2 TRBV5-5 - CASSSLLRLAGGTGELFF TGTGCCAGCAGCTCATTATTAAGACTAGCGGGAGGCACCGGGGAGCTGTTTTTT
TRBJ2-7 - TRBV7-2 many CASSPGTVSYEQYF TGTGCCAGCAGCCCCGGGACGGTATCCTACGAGCAGTACTTC
TRBJ2-7 - TRBV6-1 many CASSPAGSEQYF TGTGCCAGCAGCCCGGCGGGCAGCGAGCAGTACTTC
TRBJ2-5 TRBD1 TRBV10-3 few CAIRDPGQQETQYF TGTGCCATCAGAGATCCGGGACAGCAAGAGACCCAGTACTTC
TRBJ2-5 - TRBV7-9 many CASSFPGPEKETQYF TGTGCCAGCAGCTTCCCGGGACCGGAGAAAGAGACCCAGTACTTC
TRBJ1-5 - TRBV12-3/TRBV12-4 many CASSPEAQRLNQPQHF TGTGCCAGCAGTCCCGAGGCACAACGATTGAATCAGCCCCAGCATTTT
TRBJ1-5 - TRBV2 many CASSEQGQYSNQPQHF TGTGCCAGCAGTGAACAGGGCCAATATAGCAATCAGCCCCAGCATTTT
TRBJ1-2 - TRBV15 many CATSRDKGGGYGYTF TGTGCCACCAGCAGAGATAAGGGGGGCGGCTATGGCTACACCTTC
TRBJ1-1 TRBD1 TRBV2 many CASSDGSTGSMNTEAFF TGTGCCAGCAGTGATGGATCGACAGGGAGCATGAACACTGAAGCTTTCTTT
TRBJ2-3 - TRBV9 - CASSVGGTDTQYF TGTGCCAGCAGCGTAGGGGGCACAGATACGCAGTATTTT
TRBJ1-1 - TRBV10-2 many CASSESGNTEAFF TGCGCCAGCAGTGAGTCGGGGAACACTGAAGCTTTCTTT
TRBJ1-6 - TRBV7-2 - CASSLLTTLHF TGTGCCAGCAGCTTATTAACCACCCTCCACTTT
TRBJ1-1 TRBD1 TRBV10-3 - CAISAKGGSLNTEAFF TGTGCCATCAGTGCGAAAGGGGGCAGCCTGAACACTGAAGCTTTCTTT
TRBJ2-6 - TRBV6-1 many CASGARAGANVLTF TGTGCCAGCGGAGCGAGGGCTGGGGCCAACGTCCTGACTTTC
TRBJ2-5 - TRBV7-9 few CASSRLGLETQYF TGTGCCAGCAGCCGCCTGGGCCTAGAGACCCAGTACTTC
TRBJ2-2 - TRBV5-5 many CASSTGTEPGELFF TGTGCCAGCAGCACCGGGACTGAACCCGGGGAGCTGTTTTTT
TRBJ1-4 - TRBV27 many CASKNSVNEKLFF TGTGCCAGCAAGAACAGCGTTAATGAAAAACTGTTTTTT
TRBJ2-3 - TRBV5-4 - CASSSGVADTDTQYF TGTGCCAGCAGCTCCGGGGTAGCGGATACAGATACGCAGTATTTT
TRBJ2-2 - TRBV30 few CAWRNYAKNTGELFF TGTGCCTGGAGAAATTACGCAAAGAACACCGGGGAGCTGTTTTTT
TRBJ1-5 TRBD1 TRBV15 many CATSKDLEQGAIQPQHF TGTGCCACCAGCAAAGATCTGGAACAGGGGGCCATTCAGCCCCAGCATTTT
TRBJ1-2 - TRBV19 many CASSPLGRGYTF TGTGCCAGTAGTCCTCTCGGTCGTGGCTACACCTTC
TRBJ2-7 - TRBV7-2 - CASSQDWGRETYEQYF TGTGCCAGCAGCCAAGACTGGGGACGGGAGACCTACGAGCAGTACTTC
TRBJ2-7 - TRBV3-1 - CASRKTANSYEQYF TGTGCCAGCAGAAAGACGGCAAACTCCTACGAGCAGTACTTC
TRBJ2-2 - TRBV9 - CASSVWGTGELFF TGTGCCAGCAGCGTATGGGGCACCGGGGAGCTGTTTTTT